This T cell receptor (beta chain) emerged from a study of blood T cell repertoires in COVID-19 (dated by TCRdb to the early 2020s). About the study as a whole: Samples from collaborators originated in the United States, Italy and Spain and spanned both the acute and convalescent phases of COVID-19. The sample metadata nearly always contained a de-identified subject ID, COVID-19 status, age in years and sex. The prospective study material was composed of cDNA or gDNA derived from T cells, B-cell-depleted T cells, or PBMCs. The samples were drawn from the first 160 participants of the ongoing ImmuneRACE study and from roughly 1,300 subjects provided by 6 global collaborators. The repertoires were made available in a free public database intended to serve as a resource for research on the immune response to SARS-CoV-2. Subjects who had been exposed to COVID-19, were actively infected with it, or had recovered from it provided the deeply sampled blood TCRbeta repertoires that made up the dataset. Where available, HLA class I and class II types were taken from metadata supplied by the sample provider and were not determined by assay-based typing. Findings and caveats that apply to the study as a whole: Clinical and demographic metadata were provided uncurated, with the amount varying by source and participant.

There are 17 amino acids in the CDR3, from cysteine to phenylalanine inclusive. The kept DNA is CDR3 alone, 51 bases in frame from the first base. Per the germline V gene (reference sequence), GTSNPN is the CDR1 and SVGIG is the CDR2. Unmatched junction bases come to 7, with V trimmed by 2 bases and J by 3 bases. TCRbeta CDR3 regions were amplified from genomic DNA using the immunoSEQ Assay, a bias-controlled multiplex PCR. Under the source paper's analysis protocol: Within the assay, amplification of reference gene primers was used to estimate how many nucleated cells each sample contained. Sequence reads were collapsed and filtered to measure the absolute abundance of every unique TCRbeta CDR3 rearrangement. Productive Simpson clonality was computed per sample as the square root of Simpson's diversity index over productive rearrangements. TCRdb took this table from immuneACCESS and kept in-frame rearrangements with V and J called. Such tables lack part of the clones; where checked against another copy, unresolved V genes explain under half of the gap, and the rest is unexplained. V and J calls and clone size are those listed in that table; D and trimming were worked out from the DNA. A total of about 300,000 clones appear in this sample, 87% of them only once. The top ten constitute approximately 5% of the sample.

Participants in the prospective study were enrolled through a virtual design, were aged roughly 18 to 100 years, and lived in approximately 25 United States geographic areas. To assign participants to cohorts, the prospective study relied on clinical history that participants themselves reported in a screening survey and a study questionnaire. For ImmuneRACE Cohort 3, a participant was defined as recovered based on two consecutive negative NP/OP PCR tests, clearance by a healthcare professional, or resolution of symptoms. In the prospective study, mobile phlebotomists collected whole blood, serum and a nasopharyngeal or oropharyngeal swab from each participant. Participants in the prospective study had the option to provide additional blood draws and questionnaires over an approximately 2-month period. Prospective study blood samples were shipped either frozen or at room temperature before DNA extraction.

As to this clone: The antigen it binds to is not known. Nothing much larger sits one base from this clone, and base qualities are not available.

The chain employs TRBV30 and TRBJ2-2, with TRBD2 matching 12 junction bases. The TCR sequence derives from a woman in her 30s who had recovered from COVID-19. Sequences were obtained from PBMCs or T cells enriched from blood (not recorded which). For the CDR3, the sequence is CAWSTLAGGPHTGELFF. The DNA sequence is TGTGCCTGGAGTACCCTAGCGGGGGGGCCCCACACCGGGGAGCTGTTTTTT.